The next 32 T cell receptor beta chains were all read from a single sample in a study of blood T cells in healthy people across ages. A J-beta primer mix and a sample-barcoded 5' primer were used in a second PCR of about 6 to 12 cycles. TCRdb processed the 5' RACE reads anew with MiXCR; each CDR3 protein has one entry. The table lists fewer than 2,000,000 distinct CDR3 sequences, around 35% of them singletons. The material sequenced was blood. Source of these receptors: a woman in her twenties or thirties in good health.

This clonotype occurred a few times. The V gene is TRBV27, the J gene TRBJ2-3, with 8 nucleotides matching TRBD2. The CDR3 has 16 residues. J gave up 1 base and V 4 bases, and 7 bases lay outside the gene matches. The germline gives CDR1 MNHEY, CDR2 SMNVEV (reference sequence). CDR3 coding DNA: TGTGCCAGCAGTTCCTCGACTAGCGTCCGCACAGATACGCAGTATTTT. Residues: CASSSSTSVRTDTQYF.

The V and J genes are TRBV6-1 and TRBJ1-1; no clear D. The CDR3 contains 14 residues. Germline CDR1 is MNHNS and CDR2 is SASEGT. The V end was cut by 4 bases, the J end by 7 bases, with 16 bases between. CDR3 sequence (DNA): TGTGCCAGCAGTGTTCGGGAGAGCCGGAATGAAGCTTTCTTT. Its protein product is CASSVRESRNEAFF.

The chain is built from TRBV4-1 and TRBJ1-6; 7 bases align to TRBD1. The CDR3 is 17 residues long. Losses at the gene ends were 4 bases for V and 7 bases for J; bases not matched to a gene: 13. CDR1 and CDR2 (germline): MGHRA, YSYEKL. The CDR3 loop is CASSPLTGVVGNSPLHF. The CDR3 nucleotides read TGCGCCAGCAGCCCTTTAACAGGGGTGGTGGGGAATTCACCCCTCCACTTT.

This clonotype turned up a few times. The genes are TRBV2 and TRBJ2-5; D gene ambiguous. The J call may be in error: the DNA end matches TRBJ2-7 better. This CDR3 has 14 residues. Germline V gene lookup returns CDR1 SNHLY and CDR2 FYNNEI. The CDR3 coding sequence is TGTGCCAGCAGTGAGAACAGTTTTTACTACGAGCAGTACTTC. Translating gives CASSENSFYYEQYF.

Regarding this clonotype: At one end the junction does not follow the germline gene, possibly because of a read error. V gene TRBV28 combines with J gene TRBJ2-3; 9 bases are shared with TRBD2. The CDR3 is 15 amino acids. The V gene's germline CDR1 is MDHEN and CDR2 SYDVKM. The CDR3 reads CAGSLGSGSTDTQYF. The CDR3 DNA sequence: TGTGCCGGCAGTTTGGGTAGCGGGAGTACAGATACGCAGTATTTT.

V usage is TRBV28 and J usage is TRBJ1-2; D gene ambiguous. The CDR3 spans 12 residues. Per germline, CDR1 MDHEN and CDR2 SYDVKM. Trimming cost V 6 bases and J 4 bases, with 9 bases left between them. The CDR3 DNA follows: TGTGCCAGCAGGGGGTGGGGCTATGGCTACACCTTC. It specifies CASRGWGYGYTF.

The chain has TRBV5-6 and TRBJ2-3; 9 positions match TRBD2. CDR3 length: 17 residues. The germline V gene has CDR1 SGHDT and CDR2 YYEEEE. Trimming at V came to 0 bases and at J to 4 bases, leaving 9 bases not matched to a gene. The CDR3 DNA reads as TGTGCCAGCAGCTTGGTTAGCGGGGGAGCTAGGGCAGATACGCAGTATTTT. Protein product: CASSLVSGGARADTQYF.

There are a few counts of this clonotype. The rearrangement joins TRBV20-1 to TRBJ2-5; D gene unclear. The CDR3 covers 12 residues. The V end was cut by 3 bases, the J end by 2 bases, with 7 bases between. Germline values: CDR1 DFQATT, CDR2 SNEGSKA (reference sequence). The CDR3 DNA is TGCAGTGCTAGCGACATTCAAGAGACCCAGTACTTC. Its translation is CSASDIQETQYF.

This sequence joins TRBV10-3 and TRBJ1-1, with 8 nucleotides matching TRBD1. This CDR3 is built from 13 residues. Germline V gives CDR1 ENHRY, CDR2 SYGVKD. The ends lost 10 bases at V and 1 base at J; junction bases unmatched: 5. CDR3 in DNA: TGTGCCACCGCGGACAGGGAGAACACTGAAGCTTTCTTT. Translated: CATADRENTEAFF.

This clonotype was observed a handful of times. CDR3 in DNA: TGTGCCAGCAGTTTATTAACCGGGACAACTCCTGAAGCTTTCTTT. Translated, it gives CASSLLTGTTPEAFF. The chain couples TRBV27 to TRBJ1-1, with a tentative D call TRBD1 (6 bases). CDR3 length equals 15 residues. Germline values: CDR1 MNHEY, CDR2 SMNVEV (reference sequence). V dropped 1 base and J dropped 6 bases, with 15 bases sitting between them.

This clonotype was seen a few times. This sequence joins TRBV27 and TRBJ2-1; the match to TRBD2 covers 11 bases. Per germline, CDR1 MNHEY and CDR2 SMNVEV (reference sequence). V was pared by 7 bases and J by 6 bases, with 8 bases of the junction left unmatched. The CDR3 runs 15 residues. CDR3 loop: CASNPSGGLFNEQFF. CDR3 DNA: TGTGCCAGCAATCCTAGCGGGGGGCTCTTCAATGAGCAGTTCTTC.

This clonotype has only a few counts. The chain employs TRBV7-3 and TRBJ2-1; 11 bases are shared with TRBD2. The germline V gene has CDR1 SGHTA and CDR2 FQGTGA. V shed 5 bases and J 4 bases; nucleotides not matched to a gene: 4. The CDR3 consists of 15 residues. CDR3 nucleotide sequence: TGTGCCAGCAGCCCTAGCGGGAGGAATTACAATGAGCAGTTCTTC. Its translation is CASSPSGRNYNEQFF.

This clonotype was seen a handful of times. The chain recombines TRBV9 with TRBJ1-4; 7 bases match TRBD1. This CDR3 region has 14 residues. V lost 3 bases and J lost 2; bases outside the gene matches: 1. Per germline, CDR1 SGDLS and CDR2 YYNGEE. The CDR3 reads CASSGGQTNEKLFF. The CDR3 DNA sequence: TGTGCCAGCAGCGGGGGACAGACTAATGAAAAACTGTTTTTT.

The chain recombines TRBV11-2 with TRBJ2-1; D remains unclear. Trimming removed 5 bases from V and 1 base from J, with 9 bases in between. The CDR3 has 14 amino acids. The germline V gene encodes CDR1 SGHAT and CDR2 FQNNGV. The CDR3 sequence is CASSPDASYNEQFF. In DNA, the CDR3 is TGTGCCAGCAGCCCCGACGCGTCCTACAATGAGCAGTTCTTC.

The chain links TRBV4-1 to TRBJ2-3, with TRBD1 identical over 9 bases. In germline, CDR1 is MGHRA, CDR2 YSYEKL. There are 16 residues in the CDR3. V was clipped by 1 base and J by 5 bases; unmatched bases: 7. CDR3 in DNA: TGCGCCAGCAGCCAAGGCCCGGGACAGGGAGAAGATACGCAGTATTTT. This encodes CASSQGPGQGEDTQYF.

This chain uses TRBV7-6 with TRBJ2-3; 9 bases line up with TRBD2. Germline V gene data show CDR1 as SGHVS and CDR2 as FNYEAQ. The CDR3 extends over 16 amino acids. V lost 1 base, J lost 3 bases, and 5 bases stayed unmatched. The chain's CDR3 is CASSLVPSGETDTQYF. DNA for the CDR3: TGTGCCAGCAGCTTAGTTCCTAGCGGGGAGACAGATACGCAGTATTTT.

This clonotype was counted only a few times. The chain is built from TRBV7-2 and TRBJ1-2; D remains unclear. This CDR3 contains 12 residues. Germline lookup yields CDR1 SGHTA and CDR2 FQGNSA. The V end lost 7 bases, the J end lost 8 bases, and 14 bases lay between the germline ends. The CDR3 coding sequence is TGTGCCAGCACGACACTGCCGGAGGGCTACACCTTC. Translation: CASTTLPEGYTF. Complete variable domain (other parts from reference TRBV7-2 and TRBJ1-2): GAGVSQSPSNKVTEKGKDVELRCDPISGHTALYWYRQSLGQGLEFLIYFQGNSAPDKSGLPSDRFSAERTGGSVSTLTIQRTQQEDSAVYLCASTTLPEGYTFGSGTRLTVV.

Concerning this clonotype: One junction end disagrees with the germline gene, perhaps due to a read error. The V call is TRBV20-1, the J call TRBJ1-2; D perhaps matches TRBD1 (6 bases). Germline CDR1 and CDR2: DFQATT and SNEGSKA (reference sequence). This CDR3 is 15 amino acids long. The CDR3: CSANHGQHTNHGYTF. The CDR3 DNA reads TGCAGTGCTAACCATGGACAGCACACTAACCATGGCTACACCTTC.

Many counts were recorded for this clonotype. The V and J genes are TRBV7-9 and TRBJ2-5; D is perhaps TRBD2 (6 bases). The CDR3 is 14 residues long. Germline CDR1 SEHNR, CDR2 FQNEAQ (reference sequence). With 5 bases removed from V and 3 bases from J, the gap between germline ends came to 13 bases. The CDR3 here is CASSTPGGEETQYF. In DNA, the CDR3 is TGTGCCAGCAGCACCCCCGGGGGAGAAGAGACCCAGTACTTC. Together with reference TRBV7-9 and TRBJ2-5, the CDR3 gives the full variable domain: DTGVSQNPRHKITKRGQNVTFRCDPISEHNRLYWYRQTLGQGPEFLTYFQNEAQLEKSRLLSDRFSAERPKGSFSTLEIQRTEQGDSAMYLCASSTPGGEETQYFGPGTRLLVL.

This clonotype was recorded many times. This chain joins TRBV20-1 and TRBJ2-7; 10 bases are a match to TRBD2. The CDR3 is 14 residues long. The V and J ends lost 3 bases and 2 bases, in that order; junction bases with no gene match: 4. CDR1 is DFQATT, CDR2 SNEGSKA, per germline (reference sequence). The CDR3 DNA reads TGCAGTGCTAGTAGCCTAGCGGGAGCCTACGAGCAGTACTTC. Its translation is CSASSLAGAYEQYF.

This clonotype was counted many times. This rearrangement joins TRBV20-1 to TRBJ2-7; D call uncertain. This CDR3 has 14 amino acids. Germline CDR1 DFQATT, CDR2 SNEGSKA (reference sequence). Deletions cut 0 bases from V and 1 base from J, with 10 bases between. The CDR3: CSARELGPSYEQYF. The DNA of the CDR3 is TGCAGTGCTAGAGAATTGGGCCCATCCTACGAGCAGTACTTC.

The genes are TRBV7-3 and TRBJ2-6; the D call may be TRBD1 or TRBD2 (5 bases each). CDR3 length: 17 amino acids. Germline V CDR1 and CDR2: SGHTA, FQGTGA. The V end was cut by 2 bases, the J end by 2 bases, with 13 bases between. DNA for the CDR3: TGTGCCAGCAGCTTAGTGGGGACCGCGGCTGGGGCCAACGTCCTGACTTTC. This sequence encodes CASSLVGTAAGANVLTF.

In this sample, this clonotype turned up a few times. V and J are TRBV14 and TRBJ1-5; weak D call: TRBD1 (5 bases). CDR1 and CDR2 (germline): SGHDN, FVKESK. This CDR3 is built from 13 residues. The CDR3 sequence: CVSPGTWNQPQHF. CDR3 sequence (DNA): TGTGTCTCACCGGGGACCTGGAATCAGCCCCAGCATTTT. Full variable domain (missing parts from reference TRBV14 and TRBJ1-5): EAGVTQFPSHSVIEKGQTVTLRCDPISGHDNLYWYRRVMGKEIKFLLHFVKESKQDESGMPNNRFLAERTGGTYSTLKVQPAELEDSGVYFCVSPGTWNQPQHFGDGTRLSIL.

The chain carries TRBV5-5 and TRBJ1-2, with 8 bases matching TRBD1. CDR3 size: 15 residues. The germline CDR1 and CDR2 sequences are SGHKS and YYEKEE (reference sequence). The J segment lost 0 bases and the V segment lost 1 base, leaving 2 bases of the junction unmatched. DNA of the CDR3: TGTGCCAGCAGCTTGCAGGGGGCATCTAACTATGGCTACACCTTC. Translation: CASSLQGASNYGYTF.

This chain joins TRBV13 and TRBJ1-6; maybe TRBD1 (6 bases). Germline lookup yields CDR1 PRHDT and CDR2 FYEKMQ (reference sequence). Between the trimmed V and J ends, which lost 1 base and 8 bases, there was a span of 15 bases. The CDR3 runs 16 residues. CDR3 coding DNA: TGTGCCAGCAGCTTAGCCCTTACAGGGTACTATTCACCCCTCCACTTT. Translating it yields CASSLALTGYYSPLHF.

The chain recombines TRBV27 with TRBJ2-5; tentatively, D is TRBD2 (5 bases). The J call may not be correct, given that the DNA end is closer to TRBJ2-7. Germline V gives CDR1 MNHEY, CDR2 SMNVEV (reference sequence). This CDR3 spans 14 amino acids. As DNA, the CDR3 is TGTGCCAGCAGTTATGGCCCTAGCTTCTACGAGCAGTACTTC. This translates into CASSYGPSFYEQYF.

DNA of the CDR3: TGTGCCAGCAGTTACCCGGGATCCCATGAAAAACTGTTTTTT. It specifies CASSYPGSHEKLFF. The chain combines TRBV6-6 with TRBJ1-4; D unclear. Germline V gene data show CDR1 as MNHNY and CDR2 as SVGAGI (reference sequence). The CDR3 runs to 14 residues. Trimming left V 2 bases short and J 6 bases short, with 10 bases between.

This clonotype was observed once. The rearrangement links TRBV29-1 to TRBJ2-5, with 7 bases matching TRBD2. CDR1 SQVTM and CDR2 ANQGSEA come from the germline V gene. This CDR3 spans 14 amino acids. Trimming removed 4 bases from V and 11 bases from J; junction bases left unmatched: 16. In DNA, the CDR3 is TGCAGCGTTGCTGTGGCTACTAGCGCGGGTCAGCAGTACTTC. It encodes CSVAVATSAGQQYF.

V and J are TRBV6-1 and TRBJ1-2, with D perhaps matching TRBD1 (6 bases). Trimming cost V 7 bases and J 5 bases, with 23 bases left between them. This CDR3 contains 16 residues. Looked up from germline, CDR1 is MNHNS and CDR2 is SASEGT. CDR3 DNA: TGTGCCAGCATTTCACAAGGCAGAGGGGGGACTTATGGCTACACCTTC. This sequence encodes CASISQGRGGTYGYTF.

This clonotype has more than one count but fewer than ten. The chain is built from TRBV3-1 and TRBJ2-3; 7 nucleotides align to TRBD1. The CDR3 length is 15 residues. V was clipped by 0 bases and J by 6 bases; unmatched bases: 6. The germline V gene encodes CDR1 LGHDT and CDR2 YNNKEL (reference sequence). CDR3 sequence reads: CASSQDGGRGDTQYF. As DNA, the CDR3 is TGTGCCAGCAGCCAAGATGGAGGCAGGGGGGATACGCAGTATTTT.

The V gene is TRBV15, the J gene TRBJ2-7, with no clear D. The CDR3 is 14 residues long. Trimming stripped 4 bases from V and 1 base from J, with 11 bases between. The germline CDR1 and CDR2 sequences are LNHNV and YYDKDF (reference sequence). The CDR3 bases are TGTGCCACCAGCATTGGGGATACTTCCTACGAGCAGTACTTC. This encodes CATSIGDTSYEQYF.

The rearrangement joins TRBV27 to TRBJ2-4; TRBD1 might be the D (6 bases). Looked up from germline, CDR1 is MNHEY and CDR2 is SMNVEV (reference sequence). V was trimmed by 6 bases and J by 13 bases, leaving 22 bases between them. The CDR3 runs 14 residues. This CDR3 is CASSPQGSESGQYF. The CDR3 bases are TGTGCCAGCAGCCCTCAGGGGTCCGAAAGTGGGCAGTACTTC.